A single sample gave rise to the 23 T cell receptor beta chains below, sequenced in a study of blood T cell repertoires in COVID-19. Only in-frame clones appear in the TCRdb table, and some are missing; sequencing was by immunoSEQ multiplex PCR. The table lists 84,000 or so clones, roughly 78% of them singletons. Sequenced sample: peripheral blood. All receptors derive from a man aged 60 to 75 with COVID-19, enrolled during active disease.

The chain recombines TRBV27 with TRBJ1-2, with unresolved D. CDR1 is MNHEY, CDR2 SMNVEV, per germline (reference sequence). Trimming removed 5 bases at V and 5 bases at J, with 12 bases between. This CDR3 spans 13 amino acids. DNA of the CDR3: TGTGCCAGCAGTAGTCTGACTTTTTATGGCTACACCTTC. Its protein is CASSSLTFYGYTF.

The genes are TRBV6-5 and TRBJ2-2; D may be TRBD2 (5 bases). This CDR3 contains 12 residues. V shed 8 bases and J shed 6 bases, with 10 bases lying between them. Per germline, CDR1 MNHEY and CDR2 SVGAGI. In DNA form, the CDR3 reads TGTGCCAGCCACTTCGGGGCCGGGGAGCTGTTTTTT. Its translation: CASHFGAGELFF.

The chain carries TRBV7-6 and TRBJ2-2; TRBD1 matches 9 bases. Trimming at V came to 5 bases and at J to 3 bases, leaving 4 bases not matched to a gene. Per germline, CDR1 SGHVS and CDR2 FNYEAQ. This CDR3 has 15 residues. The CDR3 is CASSLQGADTGELFF. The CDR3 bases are TGTGCCAGCAGCCTACAGGGGGCAGACACCGGGGAGCTGTTTTTT.

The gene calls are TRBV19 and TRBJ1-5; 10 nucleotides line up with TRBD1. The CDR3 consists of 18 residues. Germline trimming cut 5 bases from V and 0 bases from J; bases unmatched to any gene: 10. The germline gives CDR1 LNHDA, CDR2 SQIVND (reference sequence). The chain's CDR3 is CASSAPGQGTYSNQPQHF. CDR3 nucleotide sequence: TGTGCCAGTAGTGCCCCGGGACAGGGGACTTATAGCAATCAGCCCCAGCATTTT.

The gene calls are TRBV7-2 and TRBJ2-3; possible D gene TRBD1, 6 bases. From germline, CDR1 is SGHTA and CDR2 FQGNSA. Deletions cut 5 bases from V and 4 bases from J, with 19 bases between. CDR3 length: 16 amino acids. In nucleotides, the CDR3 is TGTGCCAGCAGCCTCCGGAGTGGGGGCGGGTCAGATACGCAGTATTTT. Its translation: CASSLRSGGGSDTQYF.

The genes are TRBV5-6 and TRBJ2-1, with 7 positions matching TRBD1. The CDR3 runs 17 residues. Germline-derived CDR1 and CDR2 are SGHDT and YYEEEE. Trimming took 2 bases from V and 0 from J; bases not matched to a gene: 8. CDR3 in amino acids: CASSLQGWIASYNEQFF. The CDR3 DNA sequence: TGTGCCAGCAGCTTACAGGGGTGGATAGCCTCCTACAATGAGCAGTTCTTC.

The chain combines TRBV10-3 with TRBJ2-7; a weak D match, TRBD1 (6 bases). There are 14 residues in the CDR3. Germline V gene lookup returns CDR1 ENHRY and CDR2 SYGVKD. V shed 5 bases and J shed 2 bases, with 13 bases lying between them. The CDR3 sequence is CAISSGTYPYEQYF. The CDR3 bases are TGTGCCATCAGTTCCGGGACATACCCCTACGAGCAGTACTTC.

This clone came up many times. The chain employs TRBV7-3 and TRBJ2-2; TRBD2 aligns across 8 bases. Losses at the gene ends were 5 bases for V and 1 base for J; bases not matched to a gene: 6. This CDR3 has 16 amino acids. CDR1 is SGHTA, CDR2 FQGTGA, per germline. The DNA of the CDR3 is TGTGCCAGCAGCCCCACTGCGGGGGGGAACACCGGGGAGCTGTTTTTT. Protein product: CASSPTAGGNTGELFF.

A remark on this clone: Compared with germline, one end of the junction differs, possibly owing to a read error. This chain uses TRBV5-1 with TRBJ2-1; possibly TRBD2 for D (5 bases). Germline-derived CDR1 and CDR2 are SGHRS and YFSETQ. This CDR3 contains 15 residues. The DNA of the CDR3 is TGCGCCAGCAGTTTGGACGTTGGGGAGTACAATGAGCAGTTCTTC. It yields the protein CASSLDVGEYNEQFF.

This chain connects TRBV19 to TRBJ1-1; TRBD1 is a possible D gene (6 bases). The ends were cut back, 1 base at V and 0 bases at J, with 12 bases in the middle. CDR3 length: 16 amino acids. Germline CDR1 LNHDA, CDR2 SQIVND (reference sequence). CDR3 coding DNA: TGTGCCAGTAGTATAGTCGCGGGGGGCTTGAACACTGAAGCTTTCTTT. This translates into CASSIVAGGLNTEAFF.

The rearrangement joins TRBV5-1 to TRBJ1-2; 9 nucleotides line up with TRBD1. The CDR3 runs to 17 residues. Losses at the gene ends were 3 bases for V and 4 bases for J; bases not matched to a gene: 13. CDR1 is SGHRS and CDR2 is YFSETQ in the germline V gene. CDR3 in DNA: TGCGCCAGCAGCTGGACTACCGGGACAGGGTCTGGCTATGGCTACACCTTC. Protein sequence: CASSWTTGTGSGYGYTF.

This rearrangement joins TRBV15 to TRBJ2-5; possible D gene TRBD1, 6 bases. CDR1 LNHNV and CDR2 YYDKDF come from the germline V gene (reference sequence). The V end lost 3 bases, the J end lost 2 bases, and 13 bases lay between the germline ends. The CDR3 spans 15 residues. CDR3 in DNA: TGTGCCACCAGCAGCCGGGACACCTTACAAGAGACCCAGTACTTC. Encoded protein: CATSSRDTLQETQYF.

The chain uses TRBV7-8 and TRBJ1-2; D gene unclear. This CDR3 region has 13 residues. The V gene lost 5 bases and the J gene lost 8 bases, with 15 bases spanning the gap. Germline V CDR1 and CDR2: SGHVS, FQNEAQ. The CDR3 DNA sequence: TGTGCCAGCAGCCCAAGGTCACAGAGCGGCTACACCTTC. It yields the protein CASSPRSQSGYTF.

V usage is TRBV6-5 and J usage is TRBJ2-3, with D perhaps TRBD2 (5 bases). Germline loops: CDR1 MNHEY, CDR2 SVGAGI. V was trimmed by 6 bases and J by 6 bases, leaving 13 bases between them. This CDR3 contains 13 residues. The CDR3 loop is CASSPGVLDTQYF. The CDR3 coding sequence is TGTGCCAGCAGCCCCGGGGTTCTTGATACGCAGTATTTT.

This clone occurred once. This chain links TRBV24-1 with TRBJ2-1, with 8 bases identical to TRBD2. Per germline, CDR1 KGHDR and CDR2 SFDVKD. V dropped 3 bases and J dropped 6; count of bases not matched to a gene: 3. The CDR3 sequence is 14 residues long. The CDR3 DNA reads TGTGCCACCAGTGATCCCGGGACTAGCAATGAGCAGTTCTTC. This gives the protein CATSDPGTSNEQFF.

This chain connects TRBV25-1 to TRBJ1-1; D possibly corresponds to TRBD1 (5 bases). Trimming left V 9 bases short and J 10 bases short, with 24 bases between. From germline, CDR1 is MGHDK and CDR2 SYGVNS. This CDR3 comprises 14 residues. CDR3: CASNQGGSTTRAFF. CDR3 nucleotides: TGTGCCAGTAATCAGGGAGGATCAACCACACGAGCTTTCTTT.

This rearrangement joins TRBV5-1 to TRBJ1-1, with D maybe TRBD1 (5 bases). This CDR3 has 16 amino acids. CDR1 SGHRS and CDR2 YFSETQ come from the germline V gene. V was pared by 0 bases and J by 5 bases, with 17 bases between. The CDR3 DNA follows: TGCGCCAGCAGCTTGGGGGTCTTAGGGGATGGGACTGAAGCTTTCTTT. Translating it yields CASSLGVLGDGTEAFF.

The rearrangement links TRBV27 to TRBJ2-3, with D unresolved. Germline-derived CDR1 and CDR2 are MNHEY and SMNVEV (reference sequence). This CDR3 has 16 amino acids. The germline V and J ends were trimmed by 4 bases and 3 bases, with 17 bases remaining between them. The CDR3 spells CASSSPRGLGTDTQYF. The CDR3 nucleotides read TGTGCCAGCAGTTCCCCCCGAGGCCTAGGTACAGATACGCAGTATTTT.

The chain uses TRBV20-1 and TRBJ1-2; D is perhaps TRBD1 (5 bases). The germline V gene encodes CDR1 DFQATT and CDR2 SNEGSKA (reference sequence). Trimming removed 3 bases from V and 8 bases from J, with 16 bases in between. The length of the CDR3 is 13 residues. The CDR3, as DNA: TGCAGTGCTAGTGATCCAGGGTATGAAGGCTACACCTTC. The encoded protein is CSASDPGYEGYTF.

CDR3 DNA: TGTGCCAGCAGCCAAGACCAGCGGGGGGGATATACGCAGTATTTT. Translating gives CASSQDQRGGYTQYF. The chain employs TRBV3-1 (or the pseudogene TRBV3-2) and TRBJ2-3; 10 bases match TRBD2. V gave up 0 bases and J gave up 7 bases; unmatched junction bases: 4. This CDR3 region has 15 residues. Germline loops: CDR1 LGHDT, CDR2 YNNKEL (reference sequence).

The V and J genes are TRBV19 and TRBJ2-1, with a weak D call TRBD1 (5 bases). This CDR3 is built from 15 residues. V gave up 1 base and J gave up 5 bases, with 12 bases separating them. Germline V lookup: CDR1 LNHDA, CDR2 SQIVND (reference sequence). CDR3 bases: TGTGCCAGTAGTATAGGGGGTAGGGGAAACAATGAGCAGTTCTTC. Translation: CASSIGGRGNNEQFF. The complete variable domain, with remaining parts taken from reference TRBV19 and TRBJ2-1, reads DGGITQSPKYLFRKEGQNVTLSCEQNLNHDAMYWYRQDPGQGLRLIYYSQIVNDFQKGDIAEGYSVSREKKESFPLTVTSAQKNPTAFYLCASSIGGRGNNEQFFGPGTRLTVL.

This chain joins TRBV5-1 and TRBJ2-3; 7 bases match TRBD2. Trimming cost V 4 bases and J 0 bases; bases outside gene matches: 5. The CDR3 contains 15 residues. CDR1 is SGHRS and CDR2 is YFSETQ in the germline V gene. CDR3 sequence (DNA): TGCGCCAGCAGCCTCAGGGACTACAGCACAGATACGCAGTATTTT. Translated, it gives CASSLRDYSTDTQYF.

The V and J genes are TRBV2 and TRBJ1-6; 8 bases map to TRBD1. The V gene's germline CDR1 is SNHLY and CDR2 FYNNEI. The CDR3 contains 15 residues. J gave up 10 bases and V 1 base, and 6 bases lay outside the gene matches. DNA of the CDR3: TGTGCCAGCAGTGAAGTATGGACAGGGTACTCACCCCTCCACTTT. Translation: CASSEVWTGYSPLHF.